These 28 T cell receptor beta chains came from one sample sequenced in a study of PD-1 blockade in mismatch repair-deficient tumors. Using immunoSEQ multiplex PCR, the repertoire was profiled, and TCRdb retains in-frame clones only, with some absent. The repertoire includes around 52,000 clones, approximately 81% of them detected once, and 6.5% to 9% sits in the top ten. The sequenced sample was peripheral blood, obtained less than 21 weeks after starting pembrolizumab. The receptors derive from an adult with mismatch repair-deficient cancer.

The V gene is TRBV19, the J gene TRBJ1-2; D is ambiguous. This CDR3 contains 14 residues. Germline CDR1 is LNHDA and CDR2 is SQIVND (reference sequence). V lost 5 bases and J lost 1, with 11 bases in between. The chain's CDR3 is CASSPRLSNYGYTF. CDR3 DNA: TGTGCCAGTAGTCCCAGACTGAGTAACTATGGCTACACCTTC.

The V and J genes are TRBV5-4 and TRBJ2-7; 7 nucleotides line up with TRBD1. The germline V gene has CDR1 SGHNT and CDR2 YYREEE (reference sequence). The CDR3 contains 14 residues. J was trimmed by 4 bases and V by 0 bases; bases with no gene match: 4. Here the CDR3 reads CASSLGDRVYEQYF. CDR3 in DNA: TGTGCCAGCAGCTTGGGAGACAGGGTTTACGAGCAGTACTTC.

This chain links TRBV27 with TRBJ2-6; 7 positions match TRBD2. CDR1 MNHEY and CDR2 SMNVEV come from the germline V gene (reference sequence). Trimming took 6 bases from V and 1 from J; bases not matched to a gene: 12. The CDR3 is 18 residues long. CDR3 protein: CASSLWGGRGSGANVLTF. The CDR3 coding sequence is TGTGCCAGCAGCTTGTGGGGGGGACGGGGGTCTGGGGCCAACGTCCTGACTTTC.

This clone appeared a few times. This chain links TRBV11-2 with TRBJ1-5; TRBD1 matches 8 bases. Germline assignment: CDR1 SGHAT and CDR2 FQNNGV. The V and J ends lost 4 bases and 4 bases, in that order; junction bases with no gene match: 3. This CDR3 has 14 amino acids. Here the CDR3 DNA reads TGTGCCAGCAGCTCGAGACAGGGGAATCAGCCCCAGCATTTT. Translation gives CASSSRQGNQPQHF.

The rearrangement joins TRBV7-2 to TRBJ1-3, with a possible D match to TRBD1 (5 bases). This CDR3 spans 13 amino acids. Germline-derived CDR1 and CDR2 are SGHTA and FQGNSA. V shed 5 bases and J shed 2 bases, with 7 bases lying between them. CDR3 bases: TGTGCCAGCAGCGTGGGACCTGGAAACACCATATATTTT. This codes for CASSVGPGNTIYF.

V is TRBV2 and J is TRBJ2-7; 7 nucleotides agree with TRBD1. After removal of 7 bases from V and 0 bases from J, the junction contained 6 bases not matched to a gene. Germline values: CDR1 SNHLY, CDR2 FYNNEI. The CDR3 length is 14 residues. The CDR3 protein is CASNPQGPSYEQYF. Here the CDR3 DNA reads TGTGCCAGCAACCCACAGGGGCCCTCCTACGAGCAGTACTTC.

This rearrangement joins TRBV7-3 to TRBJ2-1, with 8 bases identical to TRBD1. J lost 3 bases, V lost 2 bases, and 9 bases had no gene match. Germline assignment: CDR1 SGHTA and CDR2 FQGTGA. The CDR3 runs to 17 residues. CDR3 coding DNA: TGTGCCAGCAGCTTATACAGGGGGGACTCATTCTACAATGAGCAGTTCTTC. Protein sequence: CASSLYRGDSFYNEQFF.

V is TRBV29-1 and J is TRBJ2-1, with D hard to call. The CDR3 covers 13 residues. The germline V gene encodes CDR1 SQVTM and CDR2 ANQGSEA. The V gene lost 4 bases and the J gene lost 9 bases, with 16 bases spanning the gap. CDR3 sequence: CSVGSGPTLEQFF. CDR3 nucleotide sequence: TGCAGCGTTGGCTCCGGTCCGACACTTGAGCAGTTCTTC.

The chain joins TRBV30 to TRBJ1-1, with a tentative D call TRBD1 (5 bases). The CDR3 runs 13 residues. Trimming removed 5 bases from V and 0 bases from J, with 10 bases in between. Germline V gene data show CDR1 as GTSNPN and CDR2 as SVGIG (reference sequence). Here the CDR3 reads CAWSRDVNTEAFF. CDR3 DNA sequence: TGTGCCTGGTCTCGGGACGTGAACACTGAAGCTTTCTTT.

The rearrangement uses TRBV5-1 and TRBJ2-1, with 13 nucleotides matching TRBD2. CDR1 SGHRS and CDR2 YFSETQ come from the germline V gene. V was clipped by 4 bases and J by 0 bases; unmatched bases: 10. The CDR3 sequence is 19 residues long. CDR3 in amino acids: CASSGTGLAGVGSYNEQFF. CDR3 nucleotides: TGCGCCAGCAGCGGAACTGGACTAGCGGGAGTGGGCTCCTACAATGAGCAGTTCTTC.

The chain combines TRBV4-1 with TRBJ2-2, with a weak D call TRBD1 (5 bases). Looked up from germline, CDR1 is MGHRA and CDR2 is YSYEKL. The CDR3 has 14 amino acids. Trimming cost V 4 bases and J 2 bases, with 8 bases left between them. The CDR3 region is CASSPTVNTGELFF. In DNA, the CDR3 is TGCGCCAGCAGCCCGACAGTCAACACCGGGGAGCTGTTTTTT.

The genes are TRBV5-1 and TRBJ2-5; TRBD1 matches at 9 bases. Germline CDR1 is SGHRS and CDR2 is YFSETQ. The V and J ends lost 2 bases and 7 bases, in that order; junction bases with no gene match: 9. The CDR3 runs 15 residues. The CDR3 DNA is TGCGCCAGCAGCTTACTACAGGGGGCTGGGGGGACCCAGTACTTC. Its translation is CASSLLQGAGGTQYF.

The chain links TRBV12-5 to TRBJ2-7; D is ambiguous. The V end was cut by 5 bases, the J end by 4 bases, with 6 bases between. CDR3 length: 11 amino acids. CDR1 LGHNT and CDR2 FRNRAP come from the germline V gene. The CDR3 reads CASGHRYEQYF. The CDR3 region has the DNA TGTGCTAGTGGTCACCGGTACGAGCAGTACTTC.

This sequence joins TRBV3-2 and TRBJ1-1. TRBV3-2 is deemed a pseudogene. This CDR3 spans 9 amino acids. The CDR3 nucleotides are TGTGCCAGCAGCGTCGGAGCTTTCTTT. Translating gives CASSVGAFF.

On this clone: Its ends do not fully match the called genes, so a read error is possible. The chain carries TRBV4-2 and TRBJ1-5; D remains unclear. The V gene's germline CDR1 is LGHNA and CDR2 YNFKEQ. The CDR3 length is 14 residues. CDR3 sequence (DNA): TGTGCCAGCAGCCTGACTCCCAACGACGGGAATCTAGATTTT. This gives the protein CASSLTPNDGNLDF.

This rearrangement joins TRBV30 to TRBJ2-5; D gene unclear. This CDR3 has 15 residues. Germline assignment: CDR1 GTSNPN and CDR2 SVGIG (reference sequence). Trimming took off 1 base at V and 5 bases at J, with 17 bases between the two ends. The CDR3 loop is CAWSAVGVGIETQYF. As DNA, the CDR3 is TGTGCCTGGAGTGCCGTTGGAGTGGGGATCGAGACCCAGTACTTC.

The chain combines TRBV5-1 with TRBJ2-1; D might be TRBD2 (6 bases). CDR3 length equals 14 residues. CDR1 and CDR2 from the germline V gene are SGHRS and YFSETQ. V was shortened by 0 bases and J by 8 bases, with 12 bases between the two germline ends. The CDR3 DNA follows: TGCGCCAGCAGCTTGGCACGCGGGATCGATGAGCAGTTCTTC. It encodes CASSLARGIDEQFF.

The CDR3 loop reads CASSLQGPGSGNTIYF. CDR3 coding DNA: TGTGCCAGCAGCTTGCAGGGGCCGGGCTCTGGAAACACCATATATTTT. The chain uses TRBV5-4 and TRBJ1-3; tentative D call: TRBD1 (6 bases). Germline V gene sequence: CDR1 SGHNT, CDR2 YYREEE (reference sequence). Trimming left V 1 base short and J 0 bases short, with 11 bases between. The CDR3 loop spans 16 amino acids.

The DNA of the CDR3 is TGCGCCAGCAGCCAAGGAGAGGGGACCACCACAGATACGCAGTATTTT. Residues: CASSQGEGTTTDTQYF. The chain uses TRBV4-1 and TRBJ2-3; D might be TRBD1 or TRBD2, each matching 5 bases. Germline loops: CDR1 MGHRA, CDR2 YSYEKL. The CDR3 consists of 16 residues. V was trimmed by 1 base and J by 2 bases, leaving 13 bases between them.

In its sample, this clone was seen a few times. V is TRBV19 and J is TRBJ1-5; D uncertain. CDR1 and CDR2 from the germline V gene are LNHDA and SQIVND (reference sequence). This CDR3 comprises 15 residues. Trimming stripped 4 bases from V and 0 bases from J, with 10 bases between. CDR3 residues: CASSTVEYSNQPQHF. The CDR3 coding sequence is TGTGCCAGTAGTACAGTCGAGTATAGCAATCAGCCCCAGCATTTT.

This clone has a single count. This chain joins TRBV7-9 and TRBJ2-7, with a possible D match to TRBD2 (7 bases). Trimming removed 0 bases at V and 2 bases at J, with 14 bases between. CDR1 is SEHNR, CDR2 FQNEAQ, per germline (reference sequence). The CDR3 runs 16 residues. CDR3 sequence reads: CASSLAGGRDTYEQYF. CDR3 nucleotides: TGTGCCAGCAGCTTAGCGGGAGGGCGGGACACCTACGAGCAGTACTTC. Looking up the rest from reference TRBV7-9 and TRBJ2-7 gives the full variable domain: DTGVSQNPRHKITKRGQNVTFRCDPISEHNRLYWYRQTLGQGPEFLTYFQNEAQLEKSRLLSDRFSAERPKGSFSTLEIQRTEQGDSAMYLCASSLAGGRDTYEQYFGPGTRLTVT.

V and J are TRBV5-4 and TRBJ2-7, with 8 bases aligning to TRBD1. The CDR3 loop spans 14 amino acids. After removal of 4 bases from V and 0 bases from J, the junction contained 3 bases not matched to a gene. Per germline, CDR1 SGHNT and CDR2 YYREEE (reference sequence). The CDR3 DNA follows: TGTGCCAGCAGCCCCGGGACAGGCTCCTACGAGCAGTACTTC. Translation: CASSPGTGSYEQYF.

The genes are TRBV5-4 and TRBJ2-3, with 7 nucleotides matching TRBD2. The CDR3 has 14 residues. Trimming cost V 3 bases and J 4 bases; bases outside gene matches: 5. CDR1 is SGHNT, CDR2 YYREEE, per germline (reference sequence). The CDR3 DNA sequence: TGTGCCAGCAGCTGGACTAGTCAGTCAGATACGCAGTATTTT. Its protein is CASSWTSQSDTQYF.

DNA for the CDR3: TGTGCCAGCAGCCCAGGGGGGACTAGCGGCCCAGAGACCCAGTACTTC. Amino acid sequence: CASSPGGTSGPETQYF. This chain links TRBV9 with TRBJ2-5, with 11 nucleotides matching TRBD2. Unmatched junction bases numbered 9, after V lost 4 bases and J lost 4 bases. Germline loops: CDR1 SGDLS, CDR2 YYNGEE. CDR3 size: 16 residues.

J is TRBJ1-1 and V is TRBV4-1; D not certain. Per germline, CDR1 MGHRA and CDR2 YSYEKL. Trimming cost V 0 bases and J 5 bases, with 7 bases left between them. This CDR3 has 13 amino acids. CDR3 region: CASSQDPFTEAFF. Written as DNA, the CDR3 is TGCGCCAGCAGCCAAGACCCTTTTACTGAAGCTTTCTTT.

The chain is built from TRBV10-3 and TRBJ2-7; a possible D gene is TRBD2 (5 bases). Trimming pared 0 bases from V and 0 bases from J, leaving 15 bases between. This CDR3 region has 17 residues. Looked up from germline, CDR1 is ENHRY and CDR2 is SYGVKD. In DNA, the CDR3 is TGTGCCATCAGTGAGTCGAATACCTATGGGAGCTCCTACGAGCAGTACTTC. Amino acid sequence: CAISESNTYGSSYEQYF.

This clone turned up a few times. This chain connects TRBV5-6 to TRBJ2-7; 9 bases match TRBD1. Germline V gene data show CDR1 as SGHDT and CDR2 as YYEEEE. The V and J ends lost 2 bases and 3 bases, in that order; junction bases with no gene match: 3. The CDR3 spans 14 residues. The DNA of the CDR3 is TGTGCCAGCAGCTTCGGGACAGGGAACTACGAGCAGTACTTC. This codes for CASSFGTGNYEQYF.

The CDR3: CASSQTRSGQMFGYGYTF. CDR3 DNA sequence: TGTGCCAGCAGCCAAACACGGTCGGGACAGATGTTTGGCTATGGCTACACCTTC. The rearrangement uses TRBV13 and TRBJ1-2, with TRBD1 matching over 7 bases. In germline, CDR1 is PRHDT, CDR2 FYEKMQ (reference sequence). With 5 bases clipped from V and 4 bases from J, the junction kept 19 bases outside the gene matches. The CDR3 totals 18 residues.